This TCR beta chain was recovered during a study of T-cell reconstitution after alpha-beta-depleted transplantation in children. The V gene's germline CDR1 is ENHRY and CDR2 SYGVKD. The CDR3 totals 14 residues. V lost 7 bases and J lost 0, with 12 bases in between. This clonotype was observed a handful of times. The authors prepared the TCRbeta library with unique molecular identifiers. TCRdb itself ran the PCR reads through MiXCR, one entry per CDR3 protein. The sample lists a few hundred thousand distinct CDR3 sequences; 9% to 12% were seen once. This clonotype was obtained from a human donor who donated a stem cell graft to a child with acute lymphoblastic leukemia. Sequences were derived from PBMCs from the stem cell graft donor, sampled from the stem cell graft. This chain uses TRBV10-3 with TRBJ1-1; D possibly corresponds to TRBD1 (5 bases). DNA for the CDR3: TGTGCCATCACCTCGACAGAAATGAACACTGAAGCTTTCTTT. Translating gives CAITSTEMNTEAFF.